The source of this T cell receptor (beta chain) is a study of beta chain features in type 1 diabetes. Study overall: Analysis included about 110 million sorted cells drawn from all samples.

Findings and caveats of the study: The study found moderately but significantly shorter TCRB CDR3s in all four CD4+ subsets of Type 1 diabetes patients.

On this clone: Its target is not known.

All of the sorted populations showed purity greater than 98%. What was sequenced were expressed TCRB transcripts, since all of the isolated RNA had been reverse transcribed. The data were produced by immunoSEQ multiplex PCR, yet TCRdb's version contains in-frame clones alone and is incomplete. The data contain 100,000 to 150,000 clones, 16% of them seen just once; the ten biggest clones take up 2.3%. The CDR3 is made up of 11 amino acids. V was trimmed by 3 bases and J by 5 bases, leaving 7 bases between them. CDR1 is DFQATT, CDR2 SNEGSKA, per germline (reference sequence). This TCR was recovered from a man aged 30 to 45 with type 1 diabetes. The chain recombines TRBV20-1 with TRBJ1-2, with TRBD1 as a possible D gene (5 bases). The sample was central memory CD4+ T cells from blood. This CDR3 reads CSARTDYGYTF. The CDR3 DNA follows: TGCAGTGCTAGGACAGATTATGGCTACACCTTC.